The 27 T cell receptor beta chains below were found in one sample sequenced in a study of T cell changes during pregnancy in multiple sclerosis. The data were produced by immunoSEQ multiplex PCR, yet TCRdb's version contains in-frame clones alone and is incomplete. The sample consists of under 55,000 clones, roughly 88% of them appearing once. Sequencing was performed on PBMCs (not recorded whether the cells were cultured). These receptors all stem from a female donor with multiple sclerosis, enrolled in a pregnancy study.

Sample share makes this clone medium-sized. The gene calls are TRBV7-2 and TRBJ2-7, with a weak D call TRBD1 (5 bases). Trimming removed 2 bases at V and 6 bases at J, with 14 bases between. The CDR3 covers 14 residues. The germline V gene encodes CDR1 SGHTA and CDR2 FQGNSA. The CDR3 nucleotides read TGTGCCAGCAGCTTATCCATACAGGTTAGCGAGCAGTACTTC. Protein: CASSLSIQVSEQYF.

The rearrangement links TRBV6-1 to TRBJ1-2; 7 bases are a match to TRBD1. V was clipped by 7 bases and J by 0 bases; unmatched bases: 8. The CDR3 runs 15 residues. The V gene's germline CDR1 is MNHNS and CDR2 SASEGT. For the CDR3, the DNA is TGTGCCAGCAACACGGGACAGAATACTAACTATGGCTACACCTTC. Residues: CASNTGQNTNYGYTF.

The chain has TRBV27 and TRBJ1-2, with a tentative D call TRBD1 (5 bases). CDR3 length: 14 residues. CDR1 and CDR2 (germline): MNHEY, SMNVEV (reference sequence). V was shortened by 6 bases and J by 2 bases, with 13 bases between the two germline ends. As DNA, the CDR3 is TGTGCCAGCAGAGCCGGCGGGGGAAACTATGGCTACACCTTC. Amino acid sequence: CASRAGGGNYGYTF.

The chain joins TRBV11-2 to TRBJ1-3, with D unclear. Per the germline V gene, CDR1 is SGHAT and CDR2 is FQNNGV. Trimming shortened V by 5 bases and J by 0 bases, and 20 bases separated the two germline ends. The CDR3 loop spans 18 amino acids. The CDR3 DNA reads TGTGCCAGCAGCGTGAGTGGCCCCTTCAGTGGCTCTGGAAACACCATATATTTT. This sequence encodes CASSVSGPFSGSGNTIYF.

The chain carries TRBV18 and TRBJ1-1, with D hard to call. CDR1 and CDR2 from the germline V gene are KGHSH and LQKENI. The CDR3 is 13 amino acids. Trimming removed 4 bases from V and 1 base from J, with 7 bases in between. The CDR3 DNA reads TGTGCCAGCTCACTAAGCACGAACACTGAAGCTTTCTTT. Translating gives CASSLSTNTEAFF.

The chain has TRBV6-5 and TRBJ2-3; maybe TRBD2 (6 bases). The V gene lost 0 bases and the J gene lost 0 bases, with 7 bases spanning the gap. There are 15 residues in the CDR3. Looked up from germline, CDR1 is MNHEY and CDR2 is SVGAGI. This chain's CDR3 is CASSYSGTSTDTQYF. The CDR3 nucleotides read TGTGCCAGCAGTTACTCGGGGACTAGCACAGATACGCAGTATTTT.

The chain is built from TRBV28 and TRBJ1-3; tentative D call: TRBD1 (5 bases). Trimming took off 6 bases at V and 0 bases at J, with 15 bases between the two ends. The CDR3 spans 16 residues. Germline V CDR1 and CDR2: MDHEN, SYDVKM. The CDR3 here is CASSNRPQGSGNTIYF. CDR3 nucleotides: TGTGCCAGCAGCAACCGACCGCAGGGCTCTGGAAACACCATATATTTT.

The gene calls are TRBV27 and TRBJ1-4; 10 nucleotides align to TRBD1. Germline values: CDR1 MNHEY, CDR2 SMNVEV (reference sequence). V lost 3 bases and J lost 7; bases outside the gene matches: 5. The CDR3 covers 15 residues. The CDR3 reads CASSFLRDRGEKLFF. Here the CDR3 DNA reads TGTGCCAGCAGTTTCCTCCGGGACAGGGGTGAAAAACTGTTTTTT.

The rearrangement joins TRBV27 to TRBJ1-1; D perhaps matches TRBD1 (5 bases). V dropped 2 bases and J dropped 1 base, with 5 bases sitting between them. The length of the CDR3 is 13 residues. Germline loops: CDR1 MNHEY, CDR2 SMNVEV (reference sequence). CDR3 nucleotides: TGTGCCAGCAGTTTAGGGGGGAACACTGAAGCTTTCTTT. It codes for CASSLGGNTEAFF.

The rearrangement joins TRBV6-5 to TRBJ2-5, with D perhaps TRBD1 (6 bases). Germline V lookup: CDR1 MNHEY, CDR2 SVGAGI. Trimming shortened V by 4 bases and J by 7 bases, and 13 bases separated the two germline ends. The CDR3 totals 13 residues. CDR3 amino acids: CASSSGRGLTQYF. CDR3 nucleotide sequence: TGTGCCAGCAGTTCCGGCAGGGGATTGACCCAGTACTTC.

The gene calls are TRBV29-1 and TRBJ2-3; D might be TRBD1 or TRBD2, each matching 5 bases. This CDR3 is built from 14 residues. CDR1 and CDR2 from the germline V gene are SQVTM and ANQGSEA. V was clipped by 5 bases and J by 4 bases, with 16 bases between them. The CDR3 spells CSVTPGRSPDTQYF. Written as DNA, the CDR3 is TGCAGCGTTACCCCGGGACGTAGCCCAGATACGCAGTATTTT.

The chain recombines TRBV2 with TRBJ1-2, with a tentative D call TRBD1 (5 bases). This CDR3 is built from 13 residues. The V end lost 3 bases, the J end lost 8 bases, and 13 bases lay between the germline ends. Looked up from germline, CDR1 is SNHLY and CDR2 is FYNNEI. This chain's CDR3 is CASSEGGSVGYTF. The CDR3 nucleotides are TGTGCCAGCAGTGAGGGGGGGTCTGTCGGCTACACCTTC.

This chain uses TRBV5-1 with TRBJ2-7; D not resolved. The V gene's germline CDR1 is SGHRS and CDR2 YFSETQ. The CDR3 is made up of 13 amino acids. V lost 2 bases, J lost 3 bases, and 9 bases lay in between. The CDR3 reads CASSFTENYEQYF. CDR3 DNA: TGCGCCAGCAGCTTTACTGAAAACTACGAGCAGTACTTC.

The gene calls are TRBV30 and TRBJ1-1; D may be TRBD1 (6 bases). This CDR3 has 13 residues. CDR1 is GTSNPN and CDR2 is SVGIG in the germline V gene (reference sequence). The V and J ends lost 5 bases and 3 bases respectively, with 13 bases between them. The CDR3 sequence is CAWGGPGDTEAFF. The CDR3 DNA follows: TGTGCCTGGGGGGGTCCAGGGGACACTGAAGCTTTCTTT.

The chain has TRBV28 and TRBJ1-2; D not certain. CDR1 and CDR2 (germline): MDHEN, SYDVKM. The CDR3 is 15 residues long. With 5 bases removed from V and 3 bases from J, the gap between germline ends came to 16 bases. Here the CDR3 DNA reads TGTGCCAGCAGTCTCCGGGATGGTACCTACTATGGCTACACCTTC. This codes for CASSLRDGTYYGYTF.

J is TRBJ2-5 and V is TRBV5-1; 10 nucleotides agree with TRBD2. The CDR3 contains 15 residues. In germline, CDR1 is SGHRS, CDR2 YFSETQ. The V and J ends lost 4 bases and 4 bases, in that order; junction bases with no gene match: 7. The CDR3 loop reads CASSRGLARGETQYF. In DNA form, the CDR3 reads TGCGCCAGCAGCAGGGGACTAGCGAGAGGAGAGACCCAGTACTTC. Together with reference TRBV5-1 and TRBJ2-5, the CDR3 gives the full variable domain: KAGVTQTPRYLIKTRGQQVTLSCSPISGHRSVSWYQQTPGQGLQFLFEYFSETQRNKGNFPGRFSGRQFSNSRSEMNVSTLELGDSALYLCASSRGLARGETQYFGPGTRLLVL.

The V and J genes are TRBV18 and TRBJ2-7; 7 positions agree with TRBD1. CDR3 size: 14 residues. Losses at the gene ends were 2 bases for V and 4 bases for J; bases not matched to a gene: 5. Germline V gene sequence: CDR1 KGHSH, CDR2 LQKENI. This chain's CDR3 is CASSPGTATYEQYF. In DNA form, the CDR3 reads TGTGCCAGCTCACCAGGGACAGCGACGTACGAGCAGTACTTC.

The V call is TRBV19, the J call TRBJ1-2, with 8 bases identical to TRBD1. Trimming cost V 5 bases and J 4 bases; bases outside gene matches: 6. The CDR3 is 14 amino acids. CDR1 and CDR2 (germline): LNHDA, SQIVND (reference sequence). CDR3 DNA sequence: TGTGCCAGTAGTGTAGGACAGGGCGTCTATGGCTACACCTTC. Translating it yields CASSVGQGVYGYTF.

The chain combines TRBV5-1 with TRBJ2-3, with 7 bases fitting TRBD2. CDR3 length: 17 residues. The germline gives CDR1 SGHRS, CDR2 YFSETQ. Trimming cost V 0 bases and J 0 bases; bases outside gene matches: 7. CDR3 DNA sequence: TGCGCCAGCAGCTTGGGAGGGTCGGGACTAAGCACAGATACGCAGTATTTT. Encoded protein: CASSLGGSGLSTDTQYF.

V gene TRBV28 combines with J gene TRBJ2-1; 11 positions agree with TRBD2. V shed 4 bases and J 4 bases; nucleotides not matched to a gene: 6. The CDR3 is 16 amino acids. The germline CDR1 and CDR2 sequences are MDHEN and SYDVKM. The CDR3 sequence is CASSSLRTSGYNEQFF. CDR3 DNA sequence: TGTGCCAGCAGTTCTCTTCGGACTAGCGGGTACAATGAGCAGTTCTTC.

This clone showed up just once. The gene calls are TRBV6-5 and TRBJ2-1; TRBD2 is a possible D gene (6 bases). V dropped 8 bases and J dropped 9 bases, with 17 bases sitting between them. Germline CDR1 is MNHEY and CDR2 is SVGAGI. CDR3 length equals 13 residues. The CDR3 DNA sequence: TGTGCCAGCGGCGGGGTAGGAGTGGGTGAGCAGTTCTTC. Protein product: CASGGVGVGEQFF.

The genes are TRBV5-1 and TRBJ2-7; 8 nucleotides match TRBD2. Per the germline V gene, CDR1 is SGHRS and CDR2 is YFSETQ. The CDR3 contains 15 residues. The V segment lost 0 bases and the J segment 1 base; nucleotides outside the gene matches: 3. CDR3 DNA: TGCGCCAGCAGCTTGGCGACTAGCGAATCCTACGAGCAGTACTTC. This gives the protein CASSLATSESYEQYF.

This chain connects TRBV6-5 to TRBJ1-1; tentative D call: TRBD1 (6 bases). Trimming pared 2 bases from V and 4 bases from J, leaving 14 bases between. Germline CDR1 and CDR2: MNHEY and SVGAGI. The CDR3 sequence is 15 residues long. CDR3 residues: CASSYPSTGSTEAFF. The CDR3, as DNA: TGTGCCAGCAGTTACCCCTCCACAGGGAGCACTGAAGCTTTCTTT.

The rearrangement joins TRBV5-4 to TRBJ2-5; D may be TRBD2 (5 bases). The CDR3 runs to 14 residues. The V gene lost 0 bases and the J gene lost 8 bases, with 14 bases spanning the gap. Germline V gives CDR1 SGHNT, CDR2 YYREEE (reference sequence). The CDR3 here is CASSLGAAELTQYF. The CDR3 nucleotides read TGTGCCAGCAGCTTGGGAGCAGCGGAGCTTACCCAGTACTTC.

The chain carries TRBV20-1 and TRBJ1-1; the D gene is possibly TRBD1 (5 bases). The V end was cut by 5 bases, the J end by 7 bases, with 11 bases between. CDR3 length: 11 residues. Germline CDR1 is DFQATT and CDR2 is SNEGSKA (reference sequence). CDR3 sequence reads: CSAQRGGEAFF. CDR3 nucleotides: TGCAGTGCTCAACGGGGGGGTGAAGCTTTCTTT.

The chain is built from TRBV4-1 and TRBJ2-3; 11 bases are a match to TRBD2. J lost 6 bases, V lost 0 bases, and 17 bases had no gene match. The CDR3 loop spans 20 amino acids. Germline V gene lookup returns CDR1 MGHRA and CDR2 YSYEKL. For the CDR3, the DNA is TGCGCCAGCAGCCAAGAAGGTTATAGGAGTAGCGGGAGGGCCAGCGATACGCAGTATTTT. It encodes CASSQEGYRSSGRASDTQYF.

The rearrangement links TRBV5-1 to TRBJ2-3; TRBD2 agrees at 7 bases. V lost 0 bases to trimming and J lost 3 bases; unmatched junction nucleotides: 10. The length of the CDR3 is 17 residues. Germline V CDR1 and CDR2: SGHRS, YFSETQ. The CDR3 region is CASSLAGGNLGTDTQYF. The DNA for the CDR3 is TGCGCCAGCAGCTTGGCGGGGGGTAATCTTGGGACAGATACGCAGTATTTT.